This T cell receptor beta chain was sequenced in a study of T cell responses to AZD1222 COVID-19 vaccine. On this clone itself: What it recognizes is unknown.

Libraries were prepared by immunoSEQ multiplex PCR; TCRdb keeps only in-frame clonotypes and omits some of them. The repertoire holds about 180,000 clones, with just under 95% as singletons. Notes on the study in general: Close to half of all spike-specific TCRs reportedly target regions of the variants that are unmutated. Only after the peak T cell response were repertoires sampled. Seropositive AZD1222 recipients at baseline numbered only five to seven.

V gave up 0 bases and J gave up 0 bases; unmatched junction bases: 7. Germline V gives CDR1 SGHRS, CDR2 YFSETQ. The CDR3 is 17 residues long. The sequence was obtained from an adult who received the MenACWY meningococcal vaccine as a control. This sequence joins TRBV5-1 and TRBJ1-1; 8 nucleotides match TRBD1. Material: peripheral blood, obtained 28 days after the second dose of the MenACWY control vaccine. The CDR3 DNA is TGCGCCAGCAGCTTGGGGGACAGGTTCGAGATGAACACTGAAGCTTTCTTT. Its protein product is CASSLGDRFEMNTEAFF.